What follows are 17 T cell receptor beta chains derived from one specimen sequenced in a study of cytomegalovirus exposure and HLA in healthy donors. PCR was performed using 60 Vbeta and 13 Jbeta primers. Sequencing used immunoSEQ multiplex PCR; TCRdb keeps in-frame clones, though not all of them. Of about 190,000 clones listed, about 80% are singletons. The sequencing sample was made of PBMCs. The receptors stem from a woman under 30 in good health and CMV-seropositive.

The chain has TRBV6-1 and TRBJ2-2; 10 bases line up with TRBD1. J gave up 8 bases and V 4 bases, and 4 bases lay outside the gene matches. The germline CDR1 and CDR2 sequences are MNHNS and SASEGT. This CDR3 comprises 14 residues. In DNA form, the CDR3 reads TGTGCCAGCAGTGTGGACAGGGGGATGGGGGAGCTGTTTTTT. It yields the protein CASSVDRGMGELFF.

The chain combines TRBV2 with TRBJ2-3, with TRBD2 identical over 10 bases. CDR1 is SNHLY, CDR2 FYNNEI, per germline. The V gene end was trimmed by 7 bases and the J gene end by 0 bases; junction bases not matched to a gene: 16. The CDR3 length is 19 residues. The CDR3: CASMIASLAGTSSTDTQYF. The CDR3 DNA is TGTGCCAGCATGATAGCGTCACTAGCGGGGACCTCTAGCACAGATACGCAGTATTTT.

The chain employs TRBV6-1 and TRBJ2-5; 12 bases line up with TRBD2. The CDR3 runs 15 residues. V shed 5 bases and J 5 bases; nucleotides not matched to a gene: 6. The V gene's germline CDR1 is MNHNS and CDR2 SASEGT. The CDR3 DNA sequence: TGTGCCAGCAGTCTAGCGGGGGGGCCTCGGGAGACCCAGTACTTC. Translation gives CASSLAGGPRETQYF.

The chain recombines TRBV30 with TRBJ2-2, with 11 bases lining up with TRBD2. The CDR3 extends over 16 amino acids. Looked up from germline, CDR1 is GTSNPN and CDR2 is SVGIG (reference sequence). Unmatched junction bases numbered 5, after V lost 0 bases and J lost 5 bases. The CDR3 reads CAWSVSGGARTGELFF. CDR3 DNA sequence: TGTGCCTGGAGTGTTAGCGGGGGGGCCCGGACCGGGGAGCTGTTTTTT.

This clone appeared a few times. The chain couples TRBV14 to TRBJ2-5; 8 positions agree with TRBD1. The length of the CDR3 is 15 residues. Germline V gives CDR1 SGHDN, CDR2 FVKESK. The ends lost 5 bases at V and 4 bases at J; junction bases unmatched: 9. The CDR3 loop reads CASSNGQGVSETQYF. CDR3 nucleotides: TGTGCCAGCAGCAACGGACAGGGAGTATCAGAGACCCAGTACTTC.

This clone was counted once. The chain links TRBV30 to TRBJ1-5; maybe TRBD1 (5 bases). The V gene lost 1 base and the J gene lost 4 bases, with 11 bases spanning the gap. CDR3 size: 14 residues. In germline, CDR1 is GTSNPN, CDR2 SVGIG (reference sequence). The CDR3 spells CAWSEGAPNQPQHF. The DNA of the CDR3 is TGTGCCTGGAGTGAAGGGGCCCCGAATCAGCCCCAGCATTTT.

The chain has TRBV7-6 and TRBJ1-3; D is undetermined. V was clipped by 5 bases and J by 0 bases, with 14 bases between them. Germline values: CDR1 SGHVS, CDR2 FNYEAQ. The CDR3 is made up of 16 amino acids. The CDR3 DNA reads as TGTGCCAGCAGCCCAATTACAGTTGCCTCTGGAAACACCATATATTTT. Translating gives CASSPITVASGNTIYF. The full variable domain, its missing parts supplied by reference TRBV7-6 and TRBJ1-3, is GAGVSQSPRYKVTKRGQDVALRCDPISGHVSLYWYRQALGQGPEFLTYFNYEAQQDKSGLPNDRFSAERPEGSISTLTIQRTEQRDSAMYRCASSPITVASGNTIYFGEGSWLTVV.

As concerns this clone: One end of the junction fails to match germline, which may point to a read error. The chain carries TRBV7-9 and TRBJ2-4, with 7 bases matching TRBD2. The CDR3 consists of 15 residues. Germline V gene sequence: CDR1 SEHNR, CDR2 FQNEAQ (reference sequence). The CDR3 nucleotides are TGTTCCAGCAGCCCCAGCGGGGCTGCCAAAAACATTCAGTACTTC. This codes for CSSSPSGAAKNIQYF. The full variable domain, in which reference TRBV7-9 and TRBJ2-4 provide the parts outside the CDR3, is DTGVSQNPRHKITKRGQNVTFRCDPISEHNRLYWYRQTLGQGPEFLTYFQNEAQLEKSRLLSDRFSAERPKGSFSTLEIQRTEQGDSAMYLCSSSPSGAAKNIQYFGAGTRLSVL.

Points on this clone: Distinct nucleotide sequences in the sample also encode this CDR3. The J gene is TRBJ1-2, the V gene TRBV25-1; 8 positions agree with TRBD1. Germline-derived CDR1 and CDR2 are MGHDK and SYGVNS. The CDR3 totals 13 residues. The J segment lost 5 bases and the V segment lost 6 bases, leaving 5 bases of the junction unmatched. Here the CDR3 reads CASRGQGDYGYTF. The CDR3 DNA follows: TGTGCCAGCAGAGGACAGGGAGATTATGGCTACACCTTC.

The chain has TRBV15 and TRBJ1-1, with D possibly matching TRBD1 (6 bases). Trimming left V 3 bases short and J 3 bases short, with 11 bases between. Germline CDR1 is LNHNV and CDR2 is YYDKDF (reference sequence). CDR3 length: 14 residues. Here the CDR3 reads CATSRVGTYTEAFF. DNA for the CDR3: TGTGCCACCAGCAGGGTGGGGACATACACTGAAGCTTTCTTT.

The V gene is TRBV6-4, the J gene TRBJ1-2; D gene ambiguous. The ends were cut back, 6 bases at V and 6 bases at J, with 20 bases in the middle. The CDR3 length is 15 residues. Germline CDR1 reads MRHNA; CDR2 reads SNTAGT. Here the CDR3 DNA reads TGTGCCAGCAGCCCGGGGATTAGGGAAGTCGATGGCTACACCTTC. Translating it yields CASSPGIREVDGYTF.

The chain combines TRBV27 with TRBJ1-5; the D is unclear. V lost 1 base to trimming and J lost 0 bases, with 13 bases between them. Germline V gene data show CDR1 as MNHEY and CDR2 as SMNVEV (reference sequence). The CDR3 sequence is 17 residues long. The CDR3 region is CASSLYYPQDSNQPQHF. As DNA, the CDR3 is TGTGCCAGCAGTTTATATTATCCCCAGGATAGCAATCAGCCCCAGCATTTT.

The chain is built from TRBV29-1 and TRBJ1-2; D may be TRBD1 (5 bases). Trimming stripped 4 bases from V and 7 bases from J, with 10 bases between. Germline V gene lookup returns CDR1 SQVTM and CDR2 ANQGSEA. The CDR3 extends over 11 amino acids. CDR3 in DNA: TGCAGCGTTGCAGGGTCTCGTGGCTACACCTTC. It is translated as CSVAGSRGYTF.

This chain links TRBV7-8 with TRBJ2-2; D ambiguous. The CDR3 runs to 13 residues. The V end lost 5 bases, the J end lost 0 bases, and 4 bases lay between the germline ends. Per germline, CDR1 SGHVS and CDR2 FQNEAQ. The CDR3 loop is CASSPANTGELFF. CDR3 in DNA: TGTGCCAGCAGCCCAGCGAACACCGGGGAGCTGTTTTTT.

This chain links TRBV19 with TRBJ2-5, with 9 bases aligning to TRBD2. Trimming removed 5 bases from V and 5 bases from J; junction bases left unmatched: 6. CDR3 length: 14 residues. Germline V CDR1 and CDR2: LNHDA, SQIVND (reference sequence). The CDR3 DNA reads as TGTGCCAGTAGTGAGCGGGGGGCCGCGGAGACCCAGTACTTC. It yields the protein CASSERGAAETQYF.

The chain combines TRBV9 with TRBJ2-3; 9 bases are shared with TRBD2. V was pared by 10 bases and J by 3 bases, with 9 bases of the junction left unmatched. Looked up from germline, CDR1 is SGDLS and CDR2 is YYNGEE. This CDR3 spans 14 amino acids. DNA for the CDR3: TGTGCCCCCCTGCTAGCGGGGCCGACAGATACGCAGTATTTT. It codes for CAPLLAGPTDTQYF.

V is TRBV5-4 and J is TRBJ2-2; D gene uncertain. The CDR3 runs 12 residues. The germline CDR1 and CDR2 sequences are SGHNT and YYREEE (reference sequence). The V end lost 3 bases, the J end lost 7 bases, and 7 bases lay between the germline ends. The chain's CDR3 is CASSSQDGELFF. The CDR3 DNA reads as TGTGCCAGCAGCTCTCAGGACGGGGAGCTGTTTTTT.